This T cell receptor beta chain appears in the sequencing data of a study of OX40 agonist ivuxolimab in advanced cancers. Study summary: Participants averaged approximately 60 years of age (range roughly 20 to 90) and were under 90% male.

The CDR3 length is 15 residues. Germline CDR1 and CDR2: LNHDA and SQIVND (reference sequence). The V and J ends lost 7 bases and 4 bases, in that order; junction bases with no gene match: 10. Produced via immunoSEQ multiplex PCR; TCRdb's table is partial and in-frame only. The table has around 26,000 clones, approximately 90% seen once. Anyone with autoimmune disease history or systemic immunosuppression was excluded. Sequenced here: CD4+ or CD8+ T cells sorted from blood, sampled in a trial of the OX40 agonist ivuxolimab. The source of this sequence is an adult with an advanced solid tumor such as melanoma, head and neck, liver or kidney cancer. This chain joins TRBV19 and TRBJ2-3; 8 bases map to TRBD2. The CDR3 DNA sequence: TGTGCCAGTAAGGTGGGAGCGGGGGCCGCAGATACGCAGTATTTT. Residues: CASKVGAGAADTQYF.